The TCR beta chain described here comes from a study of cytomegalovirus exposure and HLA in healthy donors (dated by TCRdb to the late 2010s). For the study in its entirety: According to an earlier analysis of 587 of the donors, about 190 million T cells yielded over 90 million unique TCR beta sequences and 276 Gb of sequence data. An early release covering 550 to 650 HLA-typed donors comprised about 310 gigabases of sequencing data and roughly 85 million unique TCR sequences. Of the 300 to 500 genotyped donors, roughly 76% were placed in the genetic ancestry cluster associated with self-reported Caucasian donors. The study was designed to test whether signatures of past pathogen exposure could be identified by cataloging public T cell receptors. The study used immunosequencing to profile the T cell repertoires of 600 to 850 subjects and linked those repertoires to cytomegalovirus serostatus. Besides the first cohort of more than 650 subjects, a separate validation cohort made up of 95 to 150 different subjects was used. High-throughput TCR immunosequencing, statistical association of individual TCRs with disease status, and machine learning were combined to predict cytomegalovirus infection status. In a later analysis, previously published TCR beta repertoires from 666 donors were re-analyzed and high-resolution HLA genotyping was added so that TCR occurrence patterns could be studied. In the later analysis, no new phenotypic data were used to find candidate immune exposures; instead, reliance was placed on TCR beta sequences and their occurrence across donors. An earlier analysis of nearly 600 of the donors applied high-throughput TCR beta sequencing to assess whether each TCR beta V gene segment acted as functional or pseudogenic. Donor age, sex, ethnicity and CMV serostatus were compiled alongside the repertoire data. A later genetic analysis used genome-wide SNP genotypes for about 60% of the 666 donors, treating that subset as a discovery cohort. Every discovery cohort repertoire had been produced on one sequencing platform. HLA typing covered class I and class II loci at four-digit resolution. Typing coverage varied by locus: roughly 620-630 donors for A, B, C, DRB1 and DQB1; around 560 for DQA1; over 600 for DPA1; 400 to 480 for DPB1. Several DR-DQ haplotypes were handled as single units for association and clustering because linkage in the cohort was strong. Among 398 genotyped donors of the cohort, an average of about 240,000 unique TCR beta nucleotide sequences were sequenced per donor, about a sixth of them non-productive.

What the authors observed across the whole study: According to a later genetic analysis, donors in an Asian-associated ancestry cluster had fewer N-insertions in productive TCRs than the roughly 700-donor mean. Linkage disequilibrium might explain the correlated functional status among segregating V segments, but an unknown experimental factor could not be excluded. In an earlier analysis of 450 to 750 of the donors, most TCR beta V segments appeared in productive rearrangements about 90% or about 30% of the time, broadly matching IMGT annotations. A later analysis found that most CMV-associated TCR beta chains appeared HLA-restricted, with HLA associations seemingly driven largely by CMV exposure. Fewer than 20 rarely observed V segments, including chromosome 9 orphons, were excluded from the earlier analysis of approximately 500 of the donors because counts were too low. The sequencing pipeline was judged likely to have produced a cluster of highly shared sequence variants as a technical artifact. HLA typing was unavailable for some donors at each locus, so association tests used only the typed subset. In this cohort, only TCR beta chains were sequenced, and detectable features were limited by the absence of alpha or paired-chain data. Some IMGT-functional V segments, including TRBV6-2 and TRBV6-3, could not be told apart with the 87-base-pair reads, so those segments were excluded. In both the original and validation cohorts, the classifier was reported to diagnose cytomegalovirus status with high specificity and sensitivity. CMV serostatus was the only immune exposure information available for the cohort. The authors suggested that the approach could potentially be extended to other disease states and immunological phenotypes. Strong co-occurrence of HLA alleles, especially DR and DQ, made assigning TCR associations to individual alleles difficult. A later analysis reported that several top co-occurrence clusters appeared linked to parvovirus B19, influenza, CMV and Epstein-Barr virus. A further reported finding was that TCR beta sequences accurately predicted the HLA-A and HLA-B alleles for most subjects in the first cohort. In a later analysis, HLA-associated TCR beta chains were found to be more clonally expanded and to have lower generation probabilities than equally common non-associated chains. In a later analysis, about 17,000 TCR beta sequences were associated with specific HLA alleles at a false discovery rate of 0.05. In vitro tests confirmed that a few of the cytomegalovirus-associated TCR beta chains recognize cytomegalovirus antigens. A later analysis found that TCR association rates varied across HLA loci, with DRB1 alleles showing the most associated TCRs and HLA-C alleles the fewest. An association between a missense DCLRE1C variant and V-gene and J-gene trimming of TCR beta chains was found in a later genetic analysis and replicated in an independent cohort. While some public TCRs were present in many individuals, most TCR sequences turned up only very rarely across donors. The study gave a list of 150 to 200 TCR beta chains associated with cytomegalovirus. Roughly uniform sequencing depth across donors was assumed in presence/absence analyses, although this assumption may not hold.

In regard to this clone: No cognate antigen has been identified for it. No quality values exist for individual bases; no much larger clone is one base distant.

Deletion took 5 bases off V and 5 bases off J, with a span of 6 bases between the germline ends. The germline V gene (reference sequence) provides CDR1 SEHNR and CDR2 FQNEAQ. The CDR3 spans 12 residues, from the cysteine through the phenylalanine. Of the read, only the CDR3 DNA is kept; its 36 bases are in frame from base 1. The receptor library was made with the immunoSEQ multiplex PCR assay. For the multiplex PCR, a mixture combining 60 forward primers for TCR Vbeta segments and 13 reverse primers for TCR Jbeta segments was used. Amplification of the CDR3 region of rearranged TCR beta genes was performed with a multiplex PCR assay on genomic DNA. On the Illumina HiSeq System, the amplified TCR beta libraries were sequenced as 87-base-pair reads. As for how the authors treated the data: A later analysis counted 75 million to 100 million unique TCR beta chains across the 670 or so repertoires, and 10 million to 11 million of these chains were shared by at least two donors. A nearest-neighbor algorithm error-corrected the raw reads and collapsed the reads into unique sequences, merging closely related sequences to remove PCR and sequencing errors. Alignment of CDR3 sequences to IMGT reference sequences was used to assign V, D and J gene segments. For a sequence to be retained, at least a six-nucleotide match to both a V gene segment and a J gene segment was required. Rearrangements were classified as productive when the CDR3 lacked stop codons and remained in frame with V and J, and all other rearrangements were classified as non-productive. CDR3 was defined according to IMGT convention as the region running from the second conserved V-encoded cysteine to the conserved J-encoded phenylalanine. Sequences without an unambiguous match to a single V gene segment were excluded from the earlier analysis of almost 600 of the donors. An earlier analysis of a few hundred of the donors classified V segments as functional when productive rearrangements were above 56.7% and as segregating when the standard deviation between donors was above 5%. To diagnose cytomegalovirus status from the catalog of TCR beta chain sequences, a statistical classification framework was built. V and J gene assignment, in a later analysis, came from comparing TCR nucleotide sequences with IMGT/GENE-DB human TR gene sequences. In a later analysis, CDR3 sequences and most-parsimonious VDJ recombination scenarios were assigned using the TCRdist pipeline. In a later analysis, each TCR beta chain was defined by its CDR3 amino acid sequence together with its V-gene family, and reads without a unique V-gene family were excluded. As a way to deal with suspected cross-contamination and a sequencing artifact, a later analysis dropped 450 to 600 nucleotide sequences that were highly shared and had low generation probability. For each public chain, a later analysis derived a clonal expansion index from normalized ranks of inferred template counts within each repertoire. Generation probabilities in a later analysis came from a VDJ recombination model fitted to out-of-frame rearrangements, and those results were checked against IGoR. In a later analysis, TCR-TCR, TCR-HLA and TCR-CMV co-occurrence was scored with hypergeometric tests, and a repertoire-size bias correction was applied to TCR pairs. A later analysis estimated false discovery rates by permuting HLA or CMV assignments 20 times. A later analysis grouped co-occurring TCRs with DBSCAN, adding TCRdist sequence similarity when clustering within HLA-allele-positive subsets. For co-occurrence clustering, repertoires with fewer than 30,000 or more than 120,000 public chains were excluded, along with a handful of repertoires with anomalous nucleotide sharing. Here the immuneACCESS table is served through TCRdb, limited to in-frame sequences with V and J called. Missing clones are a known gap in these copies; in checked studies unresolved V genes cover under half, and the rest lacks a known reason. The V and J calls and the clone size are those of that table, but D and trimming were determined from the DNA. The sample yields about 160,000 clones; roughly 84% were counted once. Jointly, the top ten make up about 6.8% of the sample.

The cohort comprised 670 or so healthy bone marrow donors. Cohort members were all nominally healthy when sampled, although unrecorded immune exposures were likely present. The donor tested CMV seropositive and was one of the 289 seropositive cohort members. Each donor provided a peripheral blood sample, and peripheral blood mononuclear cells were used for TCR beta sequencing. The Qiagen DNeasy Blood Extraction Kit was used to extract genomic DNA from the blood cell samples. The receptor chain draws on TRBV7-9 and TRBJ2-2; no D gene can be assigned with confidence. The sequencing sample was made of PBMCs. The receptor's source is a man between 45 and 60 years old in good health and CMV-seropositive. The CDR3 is CASSPVTGELFF. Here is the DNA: TGTGCCAGCAGCCCTGTTACCGGGGAGCTGTTTTTT.